This T cell receptor (beta chain) was identified during a study of CD4+ T cells in melanoma. General study results and limits: A reported correlation linked neoantigen-specific CD4+ T cells to CD8+, macrophage and B cell function. Neoantigen-specific CD4+ T cells in melanoma reportedly had diverse differentiation states.

TCRdb keeps only in-frame clones here, not all; method: immunoSEQ multiplex PCR. Of about 140,000 clones in the sample, about nine tenths were seen once. The V gene's germline CDR1 is SGHTS and CDR2 YDEGEE. This CDR3 contains 16 residues. The germline V and J ends were trimmed by 4 bases and 1 base, with 16 bases remaining between them. About this clone itself: What it binds is not known.

The V and J genes are TRBV5-8 and TRBJ2-3; TRBD1 or TRBD2 may be the D gene (6 bases each). This clonotype was obtained from a human donor with melanoma. The CDR3 DNA reads TGTGCCAGCAGCCAACCTCGGGGGCGGGGCACAGATACGCAGTATTTT. Amino acids: CASSQPRGRGTDTQYF.